This TCR beta chain came from a study of siplizumab effects on memory and regulatory T cells. Regarding this clone: Its antigen is unknown.

V was trimmed by 0 bases and J by 4 bases, leaving 5 bases between them. Germline loops: CDR1 SGHRS, CDR2 YFSETQ. This CDR3 is built from 12 residues. The data were produced by immunoSEQ multiplex PCR, yet TCRdb's version contains in-frame clones alone and is incomplete. This sample has 80,000 to 130,000 clones, with about 91% found just once. Whole-study results and caveats: On average, about 70% of mappable alloreactive CD4+ clones were Treg-derived under siplizumab, against less than 35% in controls. Among sequences traceable to unstimulated CD4+ memory cells, alloreactive ones were significantly reduced by siplizumab. The authors could not assign a naive or memory phenotype to roughly 75-97% of proliferating CD4+ or CD8+ clones. The study did not confirm that proliferating Tregs from siplizumab cultures were suppressive.

The rearrangement links TRBV5-1 to TRBJ2-7; D not certain. This clonotype was obtained from a human donor in good health. The material sequenced was Tregs sorted from blood. The CDR3 loop is CASSLGRYEQYF. For the CDR3, the DNA is TGCGCCAGCAGCTTGGGCAGGTACGAGCAGTACTTC. Filled out from reference TRBV5-1 and TRBJ2-7, the complete variable domain reads KAGVTQTPRYLIKTRGQQVTLSCSPISGHRSVSWYQQTPGQGLQFLFEYFSETQRNKGNFPGRFSGRQFSNSRSEMNVSTLELGDSALYLCASSLGRYEQYFGPGTRLTVT.